This T cell receptor beta chain appears in the sequencing data of a study of OX40 agonist ivuxolimab in advanced cancers. General notes on the study: The costimulatory receptor OX40 (CD134) was targeted by ivuxolimab, a fully human IgG2 agonistic monoclonal antibody. Intravenous ivuxolimab was administered to patients every 2 weeks at six dose levels: 0.01, 0.1, 0.3, 1.5, 3 and 10 mg/kg. Among the approximately 50 dose-escalation patients, about 20 had hepatocellular carcinoma, roughly 15 melanoma, 9 renal cell carcinoma and 9 head and neck cancer. In the dose-escalation cohort, 75% to 85% of patients were male, and the mean age was around 65 years with a range of roughly 20 to 85. Patients were allowed to have had prior anti-PD-1, anti-PD-L1 or anti-CTLA-4 therapy, and approximately 39% of the dose-escalation patients had been treated with checkpoint inhibitors. Three dose-escalation patients achieved partial responses, one with hepatocellular carcinoma and two with cutaneous melanoma. Peripheral TCRbeta sequencing was intended to test whether TCR sequence diversity was altered and clonal T-cell expansion was caused by ivuxolimab. The monotherapy dose-escalation portion (N ≈ 52 patients) of the phase I ivuxolimab trial is reported in the paper. General study outcomes and caveats: After ivuxolimab, CD8+ T cells had more expanded clones than CD4+ T cells on average. The antigen specificity of the peripheral T cells that underwent clonal expansion was not determined. Clonal expansion of both CD4+ and CD8+ blood T cells was observed from baseline to week 6 at doses 0.1 to 3.0 mg/kg. Low levels of normalized T-cell clonal expansion were also seen in some patients who did not respond. In the 0.1-3.0 mg/kg groups, partial responders had among the lowest normalized peripheral clonal expansion, particularly in CD8+ T cells.

Genomic DNA was isolated from the sorted cells so that the TCRbeta CDR3 region could be sequenced. The immunoSEQ Assay was used for sequencing of TCRbeta CDR3 regions. The immuneACCESS repertoire file appears here via TCRdb, limited to in-frame rearrangements. These files lack a portion of the clones; in checked studies, under half of the deficit traces to unresolved V genes, and the cause of the others is not known. The sample contains 50,000 to 80,000 clones, around 90% of them found a single time. Approximately 5.6% of the sample comes from the top ten. The CDR1 and CDR2 encoded by the germline V gene are SGHRS and YFSETQ. The cysteine opens and the phenylalanine closes a CDR3 of 19 amino acids. The kept DNA is CDR3 alone, 57 bases in frame from the first base. From V the trimming removes 0 bases and from J it removes 0 bases, while the gene matches leave 7 bases of the junction unaccounted for.

Note on this clone: Its antigen is not yet known. Base-call qualities are not available, and no considerably larger clone is one nucleotide away.

Patients with autoimmune disease history or receiving systemic immunosuppression were excluded from the trial. In every dose cohort, peripheral blood was drawn for TCR sequencing at baseline, cycle 4 day 1, and cycle 7 day 1. Samples were obtained from an open-label, multicenter, first-in-human phase I dose-escalation trial of ivuxolimab. The trial enrolled adults with locally advanced or metastatic head and neck squamous cell, hepatocellular, melanoma or renal cell carcinoma. Before TCR sequencing, CD4+ and CD8+ T cells were separately sorted from peripheral blood. The sample here was CD4+ or CD8+ T cells sorted from blood, taken in a trial of the OX40 agonist ivuxolimab. The receptor was isolated from an adult with an advanced solid tumor such as melanoma, head and neck, liver or kidney cancer. The receptor chain draws on TRBV5-1 and TRBJ2-1; the central 12 bases match TRBD2. The CDR3 protein sequence reads: CASSLGVRLAGDSYNEQFF. In nucleotides, the sequence is TGCGCCAGCAGCTTGGGGGTCCGACTAGCGGGAGACTCCTACAATGAGCAGTTCTTC.